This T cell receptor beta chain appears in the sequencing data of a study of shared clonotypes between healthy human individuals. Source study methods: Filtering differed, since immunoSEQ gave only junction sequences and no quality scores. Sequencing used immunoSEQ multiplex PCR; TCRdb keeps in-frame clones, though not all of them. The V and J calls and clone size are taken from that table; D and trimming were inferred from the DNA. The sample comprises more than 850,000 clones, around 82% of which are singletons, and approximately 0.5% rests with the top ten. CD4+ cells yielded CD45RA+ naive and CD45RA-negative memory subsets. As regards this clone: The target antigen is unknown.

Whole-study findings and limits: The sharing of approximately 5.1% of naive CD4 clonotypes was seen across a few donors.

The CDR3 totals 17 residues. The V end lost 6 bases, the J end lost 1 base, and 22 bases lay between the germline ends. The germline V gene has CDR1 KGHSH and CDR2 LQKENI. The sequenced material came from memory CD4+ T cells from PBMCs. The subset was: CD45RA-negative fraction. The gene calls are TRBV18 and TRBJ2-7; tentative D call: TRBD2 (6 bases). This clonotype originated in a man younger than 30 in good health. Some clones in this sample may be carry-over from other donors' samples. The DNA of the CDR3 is TGTGCCAGCTCGGCCCTCGTTAGTACCCGGGGGTCCTACGAGCAGTACTTC. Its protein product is CASSALVSTRGSYEQYF.